The clone carrying this T cell receptor beta chain was observed a single time. These data originate in a study of blood T cell repertoires in COVID-19. This table comes from immunoSEQ multiplex PCR, and its TCRdb copy is limited to in-frame clones, with some not included. The top ten hold around 3.8% of the sample, which has over 120,000 clones, about four fifths seen once. Germline CDR1 is SGHTA and CDR2 is FQGNSA. The CDR3 sequence is 15 residues long. The trim removed 5 bases at V and 9 bases at J, leaving 12 bases unmatched. This clonotype was obtained from a man in his 70s who had recovered from COVID-19. The sample was peripheral blood. This chain joins TRBV7-2 and TRBJ2-1; 8 nucleotides match TRBD2. CDR3 bases: TGTGCCAGCAGCGTGGATTCGGGACTAGTCGTTGAGCAGTTCTTC. Its translation: CASSVDSGLVVEQFF.